What follows are 8 T cell receptor beta chains derived from one specimen sequenced in a study of T cell responses to AZD1222 COVID-19 vaccine. TCRdb's copy holds only in-frame clones and misses some; the assay was immunoSEQ multiplex PCR. The table lists just over 150,000 clones, 75% to 90% of them singletons. Source: peripheral blood, taken 28 days after the second AZD1222 dose. Source of these receptors: an adult who received the AZD1222 COVID-19 vaccine.

J is TRBJ2-3 and V is TRBV29-1; no clear D gene. The CDR3 is made up of 12 amino acids. Per germline, CDR1 SQVTM and CDR2 ANQGSEA. The V end lost 1 base, the J end lost 5 bases, and 7 bases lay between the germline ends. CDR3 sequence reads: CSVEVLGDTQYF. The CDR3, as DNA: TGCAGCGTTGAAGTCCTAGGAGATACGCAGTATTTT.

J is TRBJ1-1 and V is TRBV2; TRBD1 might be the D (5 bases). The V gene lost 4 bases and the J gene lost 1 base, with 13 bases spanning the gap. The CDR3 has 15 residues. Germline V lookup: CDR1 SNHLY, CDR2 FYNNEI. The CDR3 DNA reads as TGTGCCAGCAGTGCGTCAAGGGGCCCGAACACTGAAGCTTTCTTT. This sequence encodes CASSASRGPNTEAFF. The full variable domain, with the rest looked up from reference TRBV2 and TRBJ1-1, is EPEVTQTPSHQVTQMGQEVILRCVPISNHLYFYWYRQILGQKVEFLVSFYNNEISEKSEIFDDQFSVERPDGSNFTLKIRSTKLEDSAMYFCASSASRGPNTEAFFGQGTRLTVV.

The chain uses TRBV4-3 and TRBJ1-4; D not certain. This CDR3 region has 13 residues. Between the trimmed V and J ends, which lost 1 base and 5 bases, there was a span of 5 bases. From germline, CDR1 is LGHNA and CDR2 YSLEER. The CDR3 DNA reads TGCGCCAGCAGCCAAGTCCGCAATGAAAAACTGTTTTTT. Amino acids: CASSQVRNEKLFF.

This chain connects TRBV7-9 to TRBJ2-3; perhaps TRBD1 as D (5 bases). Germline values: CDR1 SEHNR, CDR2 FQNEAQ (reference sequence). The CDR3 totals 14 residues. The V and J ends lost 7 bases and 4 bases respectively, with 15 bases between them. The chain's CDR3 is CASNARTIADTQYF. The CDR3 nucleotides are TGTGCCAGCAACGCCCGGACAATCGCAGATACGCAGTATTTT.

This clone has just a few counts. The V gene is TRBV15, the J gene TRBJ1-1; the match to TRBD1 covers 7 bases. V lost 8 bases, J lost 0 bases, and 9 bases stayed unmatched. The CDR3 is 15 residues long. Germline loops: CDR1 LNHNV, CDR2 YYDKDF (reference sequence). The CDR3, as DNA: TGTGCCACCGGAGGACAGGAGTCCATGAACACTGAAGCTTTCTTT. This translates into CATGGQESMNTEAFF.

This clone was observed a few times. This chain uses TRBV28 with TRBJ1-5, with 7 positions matching TRBD1. The CDR3 sequence is 15 residues long. V lost 7 bases to trimming and J lost 2 bases; unmatched junction nucleotides: 8. From germline, CDR1 is MDHEN and CDR2 SYDVKM. CDR3 bases: TGTGCCAGCACAACAGGGGCCCCCGGCAATCAGCCCCAGCATTTT. This codes for CASTTGAPGNQPQHF.

This clone turned up a few times. The chain couples TRBV3-1 (or the pseudogene TRBV3-2) to TRBJ1-2, with 8 nucleotides matching TRBD1. Germline lookup yields CDR1 LGHDT and CDR2 YNNKEL (reference sequence). The CDR3 is 15 residues long. V was pared by 3 bases and J by 8 bases, with 11 bases of the junction left unmatched. The CDR3 DNA is TGTGCCAGCAGCCAGCTCGGGGCAGGGGGCAACGGCTACACCTTC. It specifies CASSQLGAGGNGYTF.

The chain links TRBV24-1 to TRBJ1-5; D remains unclear. The V gene's germline CDR1 is KGHDR and CDR2 SFDVKD. This CDR3 has 13 residues. V was clipped by 7 bases and J by 1 base, with 7 bases between them. The CDR3 spells CATRQNSNQPQHF. The DNA for the CDR3 is TGTGCCACCAGACAGAACAGCAATCAGCCCCAGCATTTT.